The 3 T cell receptor beta chains below come from one sample, sequenced in a study of cytomegalovirus exposure and HLA in healthy donors. PCR amplification relied on 60 Vbeta primers (plus 13 Jbeta primers). The protocol was immunoSEQ multiplex PCR, while the TCRdb copy is restricted to in-frame clones and leaves out a portion. This table holds about 170,000 clones, around 85% found once. Sequenced: PBMCs. The receptors were sampled from a boy aged 2-15 years in good health and CMV-seronegative.

The rearrangement uses TRBV6-1 and TRBJ1-1; D possibly corresponds to TRBD1 (5 bases). The germline CDR1 and CDR2 sequences are MNHNS and SASEGT. V was shortened by 7 bases and J by 0 bases, with 12 bases between the two germline ends. CDR3 length: 14 amino acids. CDR3 DNA: TGTGCCAGCATGTACGGGGACTTGAACACTGAAGCTTTCTTT. Amino acid sequence: CASMYGDLNTEAFF.

The rearrangement uses TRBV7-8 and TRBJ1-2; 7 bases align to TRBD1. There are 15 residues in the CDR3. Germline loops: CDR1 SGHVS, CDR2 FQNEAQ. Losses at the gene ends were 4 bases for V and 5 bases for J; bases not matched to a gene: 10. The CDR3: CASSSLDRSSYGYTF. As DNA, the CDR3 is TGTGCCAGCAGCTCGCTGGACAGGTCTTCATATGGCTACACCTTC.

Of note for this clone: The CDR3 ends on some other residue instead of the conserved phenylalanine or tryptophan, so this is likely a read error. Because the CDR3's place on the DNA is in doubt, the DNA is left out and the CDR3 is given as listed by TCRdb. V gene TRBV2 combines with J gene TRBJ2-3; the table's D call, TRBD2, has no DNA check behind it. The V gene's germline CDR1 is SNHLY and CDR2 FYNNEI. Including both end residues, the CDR3 is 15 amino acids long. This chain's CDR3 is CAQRGGNNFTTDTPL.